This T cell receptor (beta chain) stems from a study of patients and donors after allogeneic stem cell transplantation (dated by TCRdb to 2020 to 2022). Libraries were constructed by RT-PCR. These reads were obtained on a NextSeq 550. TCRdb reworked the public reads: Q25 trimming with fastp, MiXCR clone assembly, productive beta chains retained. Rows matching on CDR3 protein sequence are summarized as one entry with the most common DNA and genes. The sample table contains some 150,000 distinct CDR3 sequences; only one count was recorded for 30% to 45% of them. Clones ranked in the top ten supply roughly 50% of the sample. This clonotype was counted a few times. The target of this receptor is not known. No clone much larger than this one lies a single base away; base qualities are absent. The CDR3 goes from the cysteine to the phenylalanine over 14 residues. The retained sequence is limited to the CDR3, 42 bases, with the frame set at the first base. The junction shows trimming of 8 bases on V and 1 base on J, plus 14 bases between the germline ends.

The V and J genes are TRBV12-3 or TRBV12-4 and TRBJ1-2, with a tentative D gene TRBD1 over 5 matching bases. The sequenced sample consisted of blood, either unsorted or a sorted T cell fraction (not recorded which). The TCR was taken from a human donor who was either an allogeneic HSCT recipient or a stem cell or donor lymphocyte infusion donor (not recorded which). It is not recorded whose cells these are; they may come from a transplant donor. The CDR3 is CASLEGSLNYGYTF. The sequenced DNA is TGTGCCAGCCTGGAGGGGTCCCTTAACTATGGCTACACCTTC.